The rows below give T cell receptor beta chains drawn from one sample of a study of CD8 T cells in ankylosing spondylitis. TCRdb re-derived calls from the 5' RACE reads in MiXCR, one entry per CDR3 protein. The table shows around 390,000 distinct CDR3 sequences, with around 22% occurring only once. The sample was blood, either unsorted or a sorted T cell fraction (not recorded which). The source of these receptors is a male donor with ankylosing spondylitis. Both conserved end residues are part of each CDR3. The D gene is left open where the match is weak. A clone size is listed for some rows: how often the clone was seen (once, few, many), or a class if it is expanded.

CDR3nt | CDR3aa | j_gene | abundance | d_gene | v_gene
TGTGCCAGTAGTATATACCCGGGACAGGGCCCCTACGAGCAGTACTTC | CASSIYPGQGPYEQYF | TRBJ2-7 | - | TRBD1 | TRBV19
TGTGCCAGCAGCCAGTGGTTGAACGAGCAGTACTTC | CASSQWLNEQYF | TRBJ2-7 | - | - | TRBV3-1
TGTGCCAGCAGCGGACAGGGGCGGTCCTACGAGCAGTACTTC | CASSGQGRSYEQYF | TRBJ2-7 | - | TRBD1 | TRBV5-4
TGTGCCAGTAGTATATTTCATCTGACAGGTGAAGGCTACACCTTC | CASSIFHLTGEGYTF | TRBJ1-2 | - | - | TRBV19
TGCGCCAGCAGAGCCCCCTACGCGGGAGGGGGTCACAATGAGCAGTTCTTC | CASRAPYAGGGHNEQFF | TRBJ2-1 | few | TRBD2 | TRBV5-1
TGTGCCAGCAGCTTAGTTGCGGTCCAGGGAAGAGAGACCCAGTACTTC | CASSLVAVQGRETQYF | TRBJ2-5 | - | - | TRBV7-2
TGTGCCAGCAGCCAAAACGGGGACAAGGCAGATACGCAGTATTTT | CASSQNGDKADTQYF | TRBJ2-3 | few | - | TRBV3-1
TGTGCCAGCAGCCCCCAACTGGGCCAGGCGACCCAGTACTTC | CASSPQLGQATQYF | TRBJ2-5 | - | - | TRBV12-3/TRBV12-4
TGTGCCAGCAGTCCGAGGAGGGGCCAGGGGTACGAGCAGTACTTC | CASSPRRGQGYEQYF | TRBJ2-7 | few | - | TRBV28
TGCGCCAGCAGCTTGGGAGTAAACCAGAACTACGAGCAGTACTTC | CASSLGVNQNYEQYF | TRBJ2-7 | many | - | TRBV5-1
TGTGCCAGCAGCCAAGATCAGTCTGGAAACACCATATATTTT | CASSQDQSGNTIYF | TRBJ1-3 | - | - | TRBV4-2
TGTGCCAGCAGTTACTCGTATGTCACTAGCGGAGAGACCCAGTACTTC | CASSYSYVTSGETQYF | TRBJ2-5 | few | TRBD2 | TRBV6-5
TGTGCCAGCAGCCAATCTAGCCCCTACAATGAGCAGTTCTTC | CASSQSSPYNEQFF | TRBJ2-1 | few | - | TRBV14
TGTGCCAGCAGCCCCGACGTACTGGGCAATCAGCCCCAGCATTTT | CASSPDVLGNQPQHF | TRBJ1-5 | few | - | TRBV2
TGTGCCATCAGGGGACCGGTCAAAGAGACCCAGTACTTC | CAIRGPVKETQYF | TRBJ2-5 | few | - | TRBV10-3
TGCGCCAGCAGTTACGGGACTAGCGGGAGCACAGATACGCAGTATTTT | CASSYGTSGSTDTQYF | TRBJ2-3 | few | TRBD2 | TRBV5-1
TGCAGCGTACCTATCCTCCAGGCAAAAGGGCATGGCTACACCTTC | CSVPILQAKGHGYTF | TRBJ1-2 | few | - | TRBV29-1
TGTGCCAGCAGCCGCCCTGGGACGACAGCCACTGAAGCTTTCTTT | CASSRPGTTATEAFF | TRBJ1-1 | - | - | TRBV7-8
TGTGCCATCAGTGAGGGCACGACGTTAGGGATGAACACTGAAGCTTTCTTT | CAISEGTTLGMNTEAFF | TRBJ1-1 | few | - | TRBV10-3
TGTGCCAGCAGCCGGGGGGCCTTTGGAAACACCATATATTTT | CASSRGAFGNTIYF | TRBJ1-3 | - | - | TRBV7-2
TGTGCCAGCTCACCAAACTCCGGGACAGGGAAAAGCAATGAGCAGTTCTTC | CASSPNSGTGKSNEQFF | TRBJ2-1 | once | TRBD1 | TRBV18
TGTGCCAGCAGCTCAGACCCCGGAGACACCATATATTTT | CASSSDPGDTIYF | TRBJ1-3 | - | - | TRBV7-2
TGCGCCAGCAGCTTGGCAAGGATTCCCACTGAGCAGTTCTTC | CASSLARIPTEQFF | TRBJ2-1 | - | - | TRBV5-1
TGTGCCAGCAGTCCCGTCTGTTGTGAGCAGTTCTTC | CASSPVCCEQFF | TRBJ2-1 | - | - | TRBV12-3/TRBV12-4
TGCAGTGCCAGACAGGGGAAGAACACTGAAGCTTTCTTT | CSARQGKNTEAFF | TRBJ1-1 | few | TRBD1 | TRBV20-1
TGCAGTGCTATTCGGAACACTGAAGCTTTCTTT | CSAIRNTEAFF | TRBJ1-1 | few | - | TRBV20-1
TGTGCCAGCAGCCCTACCCGGACAGGATTCACCGGGGAGCTGTTTTTT | CASSPTRTGFTGELFF | TRBJ2-2 | - | TRBD1 | TRBV7-9
TGCAGTGCTAGATTGGGCGTTCAAGAGACCCAGTACTTC | CSARLGVQETQYF | TRBJ2-5 | - | - | TRBV20-1
TGCGCCAGCGGATCGACAGGAGCGAACACTGAAGCTTTCTTT | CASGSTGANTEAFF | TRBJ1-1 | many | - | TRBV5-1
TGTGCCAGCAGTGAGGACCCCGGATGGGAGACCCAGTACTTC | CASSEDPGWETQYF | TRBJ2-5 | - | - | TRBV12-3/TRBV12-4
TGCAGTGCTAGGGAATCAGTTCCCCCCTACACAGATACGCAGTATTTT | CSARESVPPYTDTQYF | TRBJ2-3 | once | - | TRBV20-1
TGTGCCAGCAGCCGAGGACAGGGGTTAGAGACCCAGTACTTC | CASSRGQGLETQYF | TRBJ2-5 | few | TRBD1 | TRBV12-3/TRBV12-4
TGTGCCAGCAGCTTAGACCAAAGGAGTGTTTCCTACAATGAGCAGTTCTTC | CASSLDQRSVSYNEQFF | TRBJ2-1 | few | - | TRBV11-2
TGCAGTGCTGATCAAGGGGGGTACAATGAGCAGTTCTTC | CSADQGGYNEQFF | TRBJ2-1 | few | - | TRBV20-1
TGTGCCAGCCAACAGGGGATGAACACTGAAGCTTTCTTT | CASQQGMNTEAFF | TRBJ1-1 | few | TRBD1 | TRBV2
TGCGCCAGCAGCCCGCTCGGGGGAGTCCCTGAGCAGTTCTTC | CASSPLGGVPEQFF | TRBJ2-1 | few | - | TRBV5-1
TGTGCCAGCAGTCGGGACTTAGACACTGAAGCTTTCTTT | CASSRDLDTEAFF | TRBJ1-1 | - | - | TRBV28
TGTGCCAGCAGCTACGGACAGAACACTGAAGCTTTCTTT | CASSYGQNTEAFF | TRBJ1-1 | few | - | TRBV7-9
TGTGCCAGCAGCCGATCTGGACAGGGACCCAACTATGGCTACACCTTC | CASSRSGQGPNYGYTF | TRBJ1-2 | - | TRBD1 | TRBV7-8
TGCAGTGCTTACCGCCGGGACAGAAATCAGCCCCAGCATTTT | CSAYRRDRNQPQHF | TRBJ1-5 | - | TRBD1 | TRBV20-1
TGTGCCAGCAGTTTCTTCAGGGGGCGGTACACCGGGGAGCTGTTTTTT | CASSFFRGRYTGELFF | TRBJ2-2 | many | TRBD1 | TRBV12-3/TRBV12-4
TGCAGTGCAGCAAGCGGGAGTACCTACAATGAGCAGTTCTTC | CSAASGSTYNEQFF | TRBJ2-1 | few | TRBD2 | TRBV20-1
TGCGCCAGCAGCTTGACTAGGACTGAGCAGTTCTTC | CASSLTRTEQFF | TRBJ2-1 | - | - | TRBV5-1
TGTGCCAGCAGCTTGGGACAGAATCCTAACTATGGCTACACCTTC | CASSLGQNPNYGYTF | TRBJ1-2 | few | - | TRBV5-6
TGTGCCTCATCTAGCGGGAGTGGGGGAGAGACCCAGTACTTC | CASSSGSGGETQYF | TRBJ2-5 | few | TRBD2 | TRBV30
TGTGCCAGCAGTTGGACTAGGTCGAATGAGCAGTTCTTC | CASSWTRSNEQFF | TRBJ2-1 | few | TRBD2 | TRBV27
TGTGCCAGCCACCCCATCCTGGTCGGGGAGCTGTTTTTT | CASHPILVGELFF | TRBJ2-2 | - | - | TRBV2
TGTGCCAGCAGCTTTAGGACTAGCGGGAGAAGCACAGATACGCAGTATTTT | CASSFRTSGRSTDTQYF | TRBJ2-3 | - | TRBD2 | TRBV5-6
TGTGCCAGCTCACCGGATTCTGACAGGCCCCAGTACTTC | CASSPDSDRPQYF | TRBJ2-7 | - | - | TRBV18
TGTGCCAGTCCCTCCGTGGGTCCTAGCACAGATACGCAGTATTTT | CASPSVGPSTDTQYF | TRBJ2-3 | - | - | TRBV28
TGCGCCAGCAGCCAAGAACTAGCGGGAGTGGGGGCCGGGGAGCTGTTTTTT | CASSQELAGVGAGELFF | TRBJ2-2 | - | TRBD2 | TRBV4-3
TGTGCCAGCAGTTTTTGGCGGACCTACGAGCAGTACTTC | CASSFWRTYEQYF | TRBJ2-7 | few | - | TRBV12-3/TRBV12-4
TGCAGTGCCAGGGGGGGCCTTTACACCGGGGAGCTGTTTTTT | CSARGGLYTGELFF | TRBJ2-2 | few | - | TRBV20-1
TGTGCCAGCAGCTTAGAACAGGGTGTTGAGCAGTTCTTC | CASSLEQGVEQFF | TRBJ2-1 | - | - | TRBV7-2
TGTGCCAGCAGGTGGTACAATGAGCAGTTCTTC | CASRWYNEQFF | TRBJ2-1 | few | - | TRBV6-5
TGCAGCGCCCCGACGGTAAACTATGGCTACACCTTC | CSAPTVNYGYTF | TRBJ1-2 | many | - | TRBV29-1
TGTGCCAGCAGCTTATGGTCCGGGGCGCGATATAATTCACCCCTCCACTTT | CASSLWSGARYNSPLHF | TRBJ1-6 | - | - | TRBV11-3
TGCAGTGCTAGAGATCCAGCGGGGTACACAGATACGCAGTATTTT | CSARDPAGYTDTQYF | TRBJ2-3 | many | TRBD2 | TRBV20-1